The next 16 T cell receptor beta chains were all read from a single sample in a study of T-cell reconstitution after alpha-beta-depleted transplantation in children. During its preparation, the TCRbeta library received unique molecular identifiers. TCRdb redid the calling of the PCR reads with MiXCR, one entry per CDR3 protein. The sample records approximately 80,000 distinct CDR3 sequences, approximately 14% being singletons. The specimen comprised PBMCs, mostly from graft donor cells, sampled 180 days after TCRalphabeta/CD19-depleted stem cell transplant. All receptors come from a male patient between 2 and 10 years old who had a stem cell transplant for acute lymphoblastic leukemia, so the T cells may come from the graft donor.

This clonotype showed up many times. The chain recombines TRBV9 with TRBJ1-1, with D perhaps matching TRBD1 (6 bases). This CDR3 has 13 amino acids. Germline CDR1 SGDLS, CDR2 YYNGEE. Trimming left V 2 bases short and J 6 bases short, with 11 bases between. The CDR3 loop is CASSVAGAAEAFF. The CDR3 DNA follows: TGTGCCAGCAGCGTGGCAGGGGCCGCTGAAGCTTTCTTT.

This clonotype was seen more than once but under ten times. This chain links TRBV5-1 with TRBJ2-2; TRBD2 might be the D (6 bases). The V gene lost 3 bases and the J gene lost 3 bases, with 12 bases spanning the gap. Germline values: CDR1 SGHRS, CDR2 YFSETQ. The CDR3 loop spans 15 amino acids. The CDR3 sequence is CASSSAGPYTGELFF. The CDR3 region has the DNA TGCGCCAGCAGCTCAGCGGGTCCTTACACCGGGGAGCTGTTTTTT.

This clonotype was seen repeatedly, ten times or more. This chain joins TRBV7-6 and TRBJ2-7; D is possibly TRBD2 (5 bases). CDR1 and CDR2 (germline): SGHVS, FNYEAQ. Trimming took 5 bases from V and 7 from J, leaving 12 bases between them. The CDR3 length is 12 residues. CDR3 loop: CASSPSREEQYF. CDR3 in DNA: TGTGCCAGCAGCCCATCTAGGGAGGAGCAGTACTTC.

This rearrangement joins TRBV12-5 to TRBJ2-2; tentatively, D is TRBD2 (5 bases). CDR3 length: 16 residues. Trimming shortened V by 1 base and J by 6 bases, and 15 bases separated the two germline ends. CDR1 and CDR2 from the germline V gene are LGHNT and FRNRAP. The CDR3 is CASGLGLGLSPGELFF. The CDR3 DNA follows: TGTGCTAGTGGTTTGGGCCTCGGACTTAGCCCCGGGGAGCTGTTTTTT.

This clonotype was seen a few times. The rearrangement joins TRBV10-3 to TRBJ1-2, with D unclear. Germline CDR1 ENHRY, CDR2 SYGVKD. The CDR3 is 11 residues long. V lost 4 bases and J 8 bases, leaving 8 bases between the germline ends. The CDR3 region is CAISAGRGYTF. DNA for the CDR3: TGTGCCATCAGTGCTGGACGCGGCTACACCTTC.

The V call is TRBV24-1, the J call TRBJ2-1; D not resolved. Trimming took off 1 base at V and 2 bases at J, with 2 bases between the two ends. The germline CDR1 and CDR2 sequences are KGHDR and SFDVKD. This CDR3 contains 13 residues. The CDR3 region is CATSDLTYNEQFF. CDR3 nucleotide sequence: TGTGCCACCAGTGATTTAACCTACAATGAGCAGTTCTTC.

As for this clonotype: One junction end does not reproduce the germline sequence, and a read error may be involved. The rearrangement joins TRBV6-6 to TRBJ2-4; the match to TRBD2 covers 7 bases. The CDR3 covers 11 residues. Germline assignment: CDR1 MNHNY and CDR2 SVGAGI (reference sequence). The CDR3 spells CASSHSTSPNF. The CDR3 DNA reads TGTGCCAGCAGTCATTCGACTAGCCCTAACTTC.

The chain has TRBV10-2 and TRBJ2-4; the match to TRBD1 covers 9 bases. Germline trimming cut 6 bases from V and 8 bases from J; bases unmatched to any gene: 8. The CDR3 runs to 14 residues. From germline, CDR1 is WSHSY and CDR2 SAAADI. The CDR3 DNA sequence: TGCGCCAGCAGACTGGGACAGGGTAGTGACATTCAGTACTTC. Amino acid sequence: CASRLGQGSDIQYF.

This clonotype has more than one count but fewer than ten. This chain connects TRBV7-9 to TRBJ1-2; 7 positions match TRBD1. This CDR3 is built from 15 residues. The V segment lost 3 bases and the J segment 2 bases; nucleotides outside the gene matches: 6. Germline V gene data show CDR1 as SEHNR and CDR2 as FQNEAQ (reference sequence). The CDR3, as DNA: TGTGCCAGCAGCTTCGAAAGGGGGCGGAACTATGGCTACACCTTC. Translation gives CASSFERGRNYGYTF.

This chain uses TRBV29-1 with TRBJ1-2, with unresolved D. Germline assignment: CDR1 SQVTM and CDR2 ANQGSEA. The CDR3 is 11 residues long. V lost 4 bases to trimming and J lost 4 bases, with 7 bases between them. The chain's CDR3 is CSVVWFYGYTF. CDR3 in DNA: TGCAGCGTTGTTTGGTTCTATGGCTACACCTTC.

The CDR3 spells CSARGPVSYEQYF. The CDR3, as DNA: TGCAGTGCTAGAGGCCCCGTTTCCTACGAGCAGTACTTC. This chain uses TRBV20-1 with TRBJ2-7; no definite D call. The CDR3 sequence is 13 residues long. Germline V gene lookup returns CDR1 DFQATT and CDR2 SNEGSKA (reference sequence). V was clipped by 1 base and J by 1 base, with 8 bases between them.

This clonotype has ten or more counts. The rearrangement uses TRBV20-1 and TRBJ1-6; 10 nucleotides agree with TRBD1. CDR1 is DFQATT, CDR2 SNEGSKA, per germline (reference sequence). After removal of 3 bases from V and 1 base from J, the junction contained 6 bases not matched to a gene. CDR3 size: 17 residues. CDR3 bases: TGCAGTGCTAGGGGACAGGGGAAAAGGTCCTATAATTCACCCCTCCACTTT. Translating gives CSARGQGKRSYNSPLHF.

Only a few counts were recorded for this clonotype. This chain uses TRBV29-1 with TRBJ2-5, with D tentatively TRBD1 (5 bases). The CDR3 runs 15 residues. V was trimmed by 7 bases and J by 1 base, leaving 19 bases between them. From germline, CDR1 is SQVTM and CDR2 ANQGSEA. Here the CDR3 DNA reads TGCAGCGACCAGGGAATCGGGCTCGGCCAAGAGACCCAGTACTTC. This sequence encodes CSDQGIGLGQETQYF.

This clonotype was observed a handful of times. This chain connects TRBV25-1 to TRBJ2-5; D gene ambiguous. The germline gives CDR1 MGHDK, CDR2 SYGVNS. The CDR3 has 15 residues. V lost 0 bases to trimming and J lost 3 bases, with 11 bases between them. CDR3 DNA: TGTGCCAGCAGTGAATATTTCGGGCAGAAAGAGACCCAGTACTTC. It specifies CASSEYFGQKETQYF.

This clonotype was recorded at least ten times. The chain couples TRBV5-1 to TRBJ2-1; 14 bases align to TRBD2. Trimming took 4 bases from V and 8 from J; bases not matched to a gene: 14. The CDR3 extends over 18 amino acids. The germline V gene encodes CDR1 SGHRS and CDR2 YFSETQ. The CDR3 region is CASSRGLAGGPSGDEQFF. In DNA, the CDR3 is TGCGCCAGCAGCCGCGGACTAGCGGGAGGCCCCTCCGGGGATGAGCAGTTCTTC.

J is TRBJ2-1 and V is TRBV20-1, with TRBD2 identical over 8 bases. This CDR3 is 15 amino acids long. The ends lost 0 bases at V and 8 bases at J; junction bases unmatched: 9. Per germline, CDR1 DFQATT and CDR2 SNEGSKA (reference sequence). CDR3 region: CSARDLSGSSYEQFF. In DNA form, the CDR3 reads TGCAGTGCTAGAGATCTAAGCGGGAGTTCCTATGAGCAGTTCTTC.